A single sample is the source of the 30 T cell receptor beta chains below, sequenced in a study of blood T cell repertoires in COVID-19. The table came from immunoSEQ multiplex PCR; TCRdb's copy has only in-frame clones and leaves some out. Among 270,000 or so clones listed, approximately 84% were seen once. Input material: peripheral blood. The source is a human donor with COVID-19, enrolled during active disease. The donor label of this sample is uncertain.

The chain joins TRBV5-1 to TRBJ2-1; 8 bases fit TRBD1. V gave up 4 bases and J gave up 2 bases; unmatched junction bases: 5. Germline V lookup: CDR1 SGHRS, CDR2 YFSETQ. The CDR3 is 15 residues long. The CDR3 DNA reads TGCGCCAGCAGCGTGTCACAGGGGGCCTACAATGAGCAGTTCTTC. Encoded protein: CASSVSQGAYNEQFF.

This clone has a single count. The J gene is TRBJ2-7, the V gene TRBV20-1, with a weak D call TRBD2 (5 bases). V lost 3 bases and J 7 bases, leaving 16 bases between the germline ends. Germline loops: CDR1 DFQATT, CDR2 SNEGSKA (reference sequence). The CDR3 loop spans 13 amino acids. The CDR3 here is CSASTRGRGEQYF. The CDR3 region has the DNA TGCAGTGCTAGTACGCGAGGGAGAGGGGAGCAGTACTTC.

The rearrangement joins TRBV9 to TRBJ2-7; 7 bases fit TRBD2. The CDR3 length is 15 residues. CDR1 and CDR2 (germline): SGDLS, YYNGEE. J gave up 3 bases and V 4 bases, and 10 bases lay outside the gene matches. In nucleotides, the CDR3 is TGTGCCAGCAGCCCTGGACTCGCGGGAGTCTACGAGCAGTACTTC. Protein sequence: CASSPGLAGVYEQYF.

CDR3 sequence: CASSKLAGSQETQYF. DNA of the CDR3: TGTGCCAGCAGCAAACTAGCGGGGAGCCAAGAGACCCAGTACTTC. The chain carries TRBV7-9 and TRBJ2-5; 10 bases are shared with TRBD2. V was pared by 5 bases and J by 1 base, with 4 bases of the junction left unmatched. The CDR3 sequence is 15 residues long. Germline V gene lookup returns CDR1 SEHNR and CDR2 FQNEAQ (reference sequence).

In DNA form, the CDR3 reads TGCAGCGCCATAGGGAGTTCAACTAATGAAAAACTGTTTTTT. This translates into CSAIGSSTNEKLFF. The J gene is TRBJ1-4, the V gene TRBV29-1, with D unclear. Per the germline V gene, CDR1 is SQVTM and CDR2 is ANQGSEA. V was shortened by 7 bases and J by 0 bases, with 12 bases between the two germline ends. CDR3 length equals 14 residues.

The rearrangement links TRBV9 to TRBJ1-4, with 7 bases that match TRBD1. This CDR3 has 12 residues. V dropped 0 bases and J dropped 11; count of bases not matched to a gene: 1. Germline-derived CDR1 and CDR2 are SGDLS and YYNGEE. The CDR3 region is CASSVGTGKLFF. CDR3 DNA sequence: TGTGCCAGCAGCGTAGGGACAGGCAAACTGTTTTTT.

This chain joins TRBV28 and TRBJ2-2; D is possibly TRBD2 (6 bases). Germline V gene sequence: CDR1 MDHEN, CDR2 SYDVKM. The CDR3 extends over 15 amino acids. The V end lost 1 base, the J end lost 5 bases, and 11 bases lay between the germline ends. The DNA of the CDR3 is TGTGCCAGCAGTTTATCCGGGAGAGGGACCGGGGAGCTGTTTTTT. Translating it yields CASSLSGRGTGELFF.

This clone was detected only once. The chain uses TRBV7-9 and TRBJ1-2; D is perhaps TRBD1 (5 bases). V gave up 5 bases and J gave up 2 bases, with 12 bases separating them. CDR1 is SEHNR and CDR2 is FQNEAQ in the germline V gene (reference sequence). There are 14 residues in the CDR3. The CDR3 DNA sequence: TGTGCCAGCAGCCCCGGACAACTCAACTATGGCTACACCTTC. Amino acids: CASSPGQLNYGYTF.

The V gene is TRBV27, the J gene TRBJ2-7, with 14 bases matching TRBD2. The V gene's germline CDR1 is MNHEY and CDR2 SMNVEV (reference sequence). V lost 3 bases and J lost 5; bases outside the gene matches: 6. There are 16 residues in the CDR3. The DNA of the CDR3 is TGTGCCAGCAGTTTCTTGACTAGCGGGAGGGTCAACGAGCAGTACTTC. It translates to CASSFLTSGRVNEQYF.

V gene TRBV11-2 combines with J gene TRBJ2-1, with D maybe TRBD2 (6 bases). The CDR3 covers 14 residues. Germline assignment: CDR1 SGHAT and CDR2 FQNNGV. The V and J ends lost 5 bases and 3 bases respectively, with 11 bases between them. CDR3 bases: TGTGCCAGCAGCCGGGGAGGCAGCTACAATGAGCAGTTCTTC. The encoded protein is CASSRGGSYNEQFF.

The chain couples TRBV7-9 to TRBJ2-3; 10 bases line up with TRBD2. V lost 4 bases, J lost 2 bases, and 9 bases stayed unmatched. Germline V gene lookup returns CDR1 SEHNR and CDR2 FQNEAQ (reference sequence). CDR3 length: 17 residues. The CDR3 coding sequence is TGTGCCAGCAGCTGGAAAACCGGGACTAGCGCCACAGATACGCAGTATTTT. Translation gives CASSWKTGTSATDTQYF.

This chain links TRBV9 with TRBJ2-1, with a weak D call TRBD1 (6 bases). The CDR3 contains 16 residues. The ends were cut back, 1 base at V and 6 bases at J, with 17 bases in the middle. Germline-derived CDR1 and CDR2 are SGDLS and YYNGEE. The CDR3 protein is CASSVHYSGDINEQFF. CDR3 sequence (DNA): TGTGCCAGCAGCGTACATTATTCAGGGGACATCAATGAGCAGTTCTTC. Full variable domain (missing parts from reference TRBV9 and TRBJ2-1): DSGVTQTPKHLITATGQRVTLRCSPRSGDLSVYWYQQSLDQGLQFLIQYYNGEERAKGNILERFSAQQFPDLHSELNLSSLELGDSALYFCASSVHYSGDINEQFFGPGTRLTVL.

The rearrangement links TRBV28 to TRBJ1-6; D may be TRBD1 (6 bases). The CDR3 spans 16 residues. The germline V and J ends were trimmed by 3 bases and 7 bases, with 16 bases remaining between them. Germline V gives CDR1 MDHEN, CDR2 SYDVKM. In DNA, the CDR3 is TGTGCCAGCAGTTTTGATAAGGGGGGGACAAATTCACCCCTCCACTTT. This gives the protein CASSFDKGGTNSPLHF.

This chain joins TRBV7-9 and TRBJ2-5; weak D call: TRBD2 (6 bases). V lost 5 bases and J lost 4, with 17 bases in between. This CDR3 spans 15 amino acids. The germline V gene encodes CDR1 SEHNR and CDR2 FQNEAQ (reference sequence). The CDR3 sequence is CASSETGTLGETQYF. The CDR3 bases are TGTGCCAGCAGCGAGACCGGGACTTTGGGAGAGACCCAGTACTTC.

The CDR3 here is CASSPGAAGEGNEQFF. CDR3 coding DNA: TGTGCCAGCAGTCCTGGAGCAGCGGGAGAGGGCAATGAGCAGTTCTTC. The chain uses TRBV27 and TRBJ2-1, with 8 bases lining up with TRBD2. This CDR3 spans 16 amino acids. Germline loops: CDR1 MNHEY, CDR2 SMNVEV (reference sequence). V lost 5 bases and J lost 6; bases outside the gene matches: 12.

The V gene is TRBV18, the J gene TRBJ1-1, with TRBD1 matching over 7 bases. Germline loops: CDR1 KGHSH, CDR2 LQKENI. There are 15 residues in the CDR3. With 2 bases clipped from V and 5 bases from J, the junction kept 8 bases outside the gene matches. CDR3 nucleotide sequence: TGTGCCAGCTCACCATCGAGACAGGGACATACTGAAGCTTTCTTT. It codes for CASSPSRQGHTEAFF.

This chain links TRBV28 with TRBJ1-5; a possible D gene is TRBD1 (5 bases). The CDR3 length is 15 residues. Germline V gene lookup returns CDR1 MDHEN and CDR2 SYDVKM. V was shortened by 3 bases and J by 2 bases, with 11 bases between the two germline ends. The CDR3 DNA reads TGTGCCAGCAGTTTTAGGCAGGGTGGCAATCAGCCCCAGCATTTT. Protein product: CASSFRQGGNQPQHF.

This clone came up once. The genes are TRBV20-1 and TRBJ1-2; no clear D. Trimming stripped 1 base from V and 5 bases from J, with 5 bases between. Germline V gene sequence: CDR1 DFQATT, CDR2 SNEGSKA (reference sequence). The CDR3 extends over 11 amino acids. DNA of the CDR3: TGCAGTGCTAGAGTGAGTTATGGCTACACCTTC. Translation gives CSARVSYGYTF.

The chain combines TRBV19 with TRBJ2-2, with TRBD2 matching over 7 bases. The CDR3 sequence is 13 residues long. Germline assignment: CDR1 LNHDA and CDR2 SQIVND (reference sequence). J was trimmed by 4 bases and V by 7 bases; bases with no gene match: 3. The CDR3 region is CASKGEGTGELFF. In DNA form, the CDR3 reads TGTGCCAGTAAAGGGGAGGGCACCGGGGAGCTGTTTTTT.

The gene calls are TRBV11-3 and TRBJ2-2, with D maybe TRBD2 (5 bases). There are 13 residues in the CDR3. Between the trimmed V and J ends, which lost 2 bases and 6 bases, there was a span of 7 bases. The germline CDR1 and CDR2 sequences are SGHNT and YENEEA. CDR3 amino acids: CASSLRGPGELFF. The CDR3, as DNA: TGTGCCAGCAGCTTAAGAGGGCCCGGGGAGCTGTTTTTT.

In nucleotides, the CDR3 is TGTGCCAGTAGGACAACAGGGGGTGGTACTGAAGCTTTCTTT. As protein: CASRTTGGGTEAFF. The chain employs TRBV19 and TRBJ1-1; 8 positions match TRBD1. The trim removed 6 bases at V and 5 bases at J, leaving 8 bases unmatched. The CDR3 consists of 14 residues. Germline V gene data show CDR1 as LNHDA and CDR2 as SQIVND (reference sequence).

The CDR3 coding sequence is TGTGCCAGCAGTTATGGGGGGTCGGGGCAGTACTTC. This gives the protein CASSYGGSGQYF. The gene calls are TRBV6-5 and TRBJ2-7; D possibly corresponds to TRBD2 (6 bases). Trimming took off 3 bases at V and 9 bases at J, with 12 bases between the two ends. The germline CDR1 and CDR2 sequences are MNHEY and SVGAGI. The CDR3 has 12 residues.

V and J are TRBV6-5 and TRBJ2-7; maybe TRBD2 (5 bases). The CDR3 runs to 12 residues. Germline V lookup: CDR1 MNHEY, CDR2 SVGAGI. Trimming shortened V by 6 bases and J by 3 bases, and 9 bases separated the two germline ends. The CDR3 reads CASSEGNYEQYF. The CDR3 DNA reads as TGTGCCAGCAGCGAGGGTAACTACGAGCAGTACTTC.

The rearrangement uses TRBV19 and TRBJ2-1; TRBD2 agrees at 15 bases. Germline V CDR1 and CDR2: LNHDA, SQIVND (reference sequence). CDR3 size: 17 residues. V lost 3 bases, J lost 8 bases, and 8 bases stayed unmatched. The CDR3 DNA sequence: TGTGCCAGTAGTATCCTCGGACTAGCGGGAGGGCCGCATGAGCAGTTCTTC. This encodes CASSILGLAGGPHEQFF.

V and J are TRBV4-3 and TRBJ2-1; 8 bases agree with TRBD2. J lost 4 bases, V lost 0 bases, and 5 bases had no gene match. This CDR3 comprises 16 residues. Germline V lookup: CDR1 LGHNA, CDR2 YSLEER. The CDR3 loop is CASSQEGIAGYNEQFF. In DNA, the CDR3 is TGCGCCAGCAGCCAAGAGGGGATAGCGGGGTACAATGAGCAGTTCTTC.

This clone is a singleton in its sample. This CDR3 is CASSSGTGSSPLHF. In DNA form, the CDR3 reads TGTGCCAGCAGTTCCGGGACAGGGAGTTCACCCCTCCACTTT. The rearrangement uses TRBV2 and TRBJ1-6; 9 bases map to TRBD1. V lost 5 bases to trimming and J lost 9 bases; unmatched junction nucleotides: 5. From germline, CDR1 is SNHLY and CDR2 FYNNEI. The CDR3 totals 14 residues.

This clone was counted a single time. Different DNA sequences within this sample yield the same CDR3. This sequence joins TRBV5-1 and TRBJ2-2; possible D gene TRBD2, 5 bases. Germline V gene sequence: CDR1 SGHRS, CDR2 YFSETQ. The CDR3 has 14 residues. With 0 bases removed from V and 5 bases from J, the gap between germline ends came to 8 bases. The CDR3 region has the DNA TGCGCCAGCAGCTTGGTAGGCGGGACCGGGGAGCTGTTTTTT. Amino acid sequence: CASSLVGGTGELFF.

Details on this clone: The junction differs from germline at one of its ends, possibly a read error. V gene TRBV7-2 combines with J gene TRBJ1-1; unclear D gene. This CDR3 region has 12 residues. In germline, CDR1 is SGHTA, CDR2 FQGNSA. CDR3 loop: CASSLESPEAFF. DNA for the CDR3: TGTGCCAGCAGTTTAGAGAGTCCTGAAGCTTTCTTT.

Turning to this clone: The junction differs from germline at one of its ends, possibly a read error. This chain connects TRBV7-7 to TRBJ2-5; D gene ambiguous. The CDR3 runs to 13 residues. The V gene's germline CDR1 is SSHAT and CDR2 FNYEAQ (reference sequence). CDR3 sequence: CASSLSVQETQYF. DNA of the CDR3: TGTGCTAGCAGCCTGTCCGTGCAGGAGACCCAGTACTTC.

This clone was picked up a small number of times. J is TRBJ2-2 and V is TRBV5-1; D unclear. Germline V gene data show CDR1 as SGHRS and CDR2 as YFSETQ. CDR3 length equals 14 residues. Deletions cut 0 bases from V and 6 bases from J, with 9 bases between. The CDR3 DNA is TGCGCCAGCAGCTTGGGTCAGGCGTCCGGGGAGCTGTTTTTT. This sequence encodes CASSLGQASGELFF. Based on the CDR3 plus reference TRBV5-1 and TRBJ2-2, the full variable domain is KAGVTQTPRYLIKTRGQQVTLSCSPISGHRSVSWYQQTPGQGLQFLFEYFSETQRNKGNFPGRFSGRQFSNSRSEMNVSTLELGDSALYLCASSLGQASGELFFGEGSRLTVL.